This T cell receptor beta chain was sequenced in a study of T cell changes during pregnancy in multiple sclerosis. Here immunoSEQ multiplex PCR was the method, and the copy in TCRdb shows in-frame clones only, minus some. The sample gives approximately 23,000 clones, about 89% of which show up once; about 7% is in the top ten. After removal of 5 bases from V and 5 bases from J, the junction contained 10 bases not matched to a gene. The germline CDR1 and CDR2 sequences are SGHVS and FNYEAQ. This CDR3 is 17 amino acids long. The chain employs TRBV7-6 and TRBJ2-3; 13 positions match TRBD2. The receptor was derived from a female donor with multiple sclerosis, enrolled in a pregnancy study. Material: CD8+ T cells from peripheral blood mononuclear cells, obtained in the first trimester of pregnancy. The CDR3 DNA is TGTGCCAGCAGCACTGGGACTAGCGGGACCCATGGAGATACGCAGTATTTT. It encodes CASSTGTSGTHGDTQYF.